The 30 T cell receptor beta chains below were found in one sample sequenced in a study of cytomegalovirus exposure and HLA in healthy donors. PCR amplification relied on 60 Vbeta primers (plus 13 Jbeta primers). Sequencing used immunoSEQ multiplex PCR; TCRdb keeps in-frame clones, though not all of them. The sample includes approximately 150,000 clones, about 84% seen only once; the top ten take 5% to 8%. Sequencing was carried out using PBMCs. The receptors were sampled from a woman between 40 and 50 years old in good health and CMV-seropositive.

In DNA, the CDR3 is TGTGCCAGCAGTGAAAATCCAGAATATTACGAGCAGTACTTC. Its protein is CASSENPEYYEQYF. The V and J genes are TRBV6-1 and TRBJ2-7; D uncertain. Between the trimmed V and J ends, which lost 2 bases and 4 bases, there was a span of 12 bases. The CDR3 sequence is 14 residues long. CDR1 and CDR2 (germline): MNHNS, SASEGT.

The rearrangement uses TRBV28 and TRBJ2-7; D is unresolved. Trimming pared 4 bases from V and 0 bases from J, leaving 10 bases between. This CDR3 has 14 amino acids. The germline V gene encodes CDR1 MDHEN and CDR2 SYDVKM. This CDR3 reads CASSSGQASYEQYF. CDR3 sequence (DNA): TGTGCCAGCAGTTCAGGCCAAGCCTCCTACGAGCAGTACTTC.

DNA of the CDR3: TGTGCCAGCAGTGGGGGACTAGCCTCCTACAATGAGCAGTTCTTC. This sequence encodes CASSGGLASYNEQFF. This rearrangement joins TRBV6-6 to TRBJ2-1; TRBD2 matches 9 bases. CDR3 size: 15 residues. Germline CDR1 is MNHNY and CDR2 is SVGAGI (reference sequence). J was trimmed by 0 bases and V by 5 bases; bases with no gene match: 2.

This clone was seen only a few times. The CDR3 nucleotides read TGCGCCAGCAGCCAAGAGGACAGGGATCTTCAGCCCCAGCATTTT. It encodes CASSQEDRDLQPQHF. This chain connects TRBV4-1 to TRBJ1-5; 8 positions agree with TRBD1. The CDR3 is made up of 15 amino acids. Trimming at V came to 0 bases and at J to 6 bases, leaving 4 bases not matched to a gene. The germline V gene has CDR1 MGHRA and CDR2 YSYEKL.

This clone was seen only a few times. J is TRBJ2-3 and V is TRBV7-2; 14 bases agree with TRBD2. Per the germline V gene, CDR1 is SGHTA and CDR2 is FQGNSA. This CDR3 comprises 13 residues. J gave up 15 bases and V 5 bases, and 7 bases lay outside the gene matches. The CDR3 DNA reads TGTGCCAGCAGCGCTCGACTAGCGGGAGGGATCTATTTT. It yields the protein CASSARLAGGIYF. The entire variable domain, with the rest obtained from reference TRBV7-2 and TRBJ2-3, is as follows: GAGVSQSPSNKVTEKGKDVELRCDPISGHTALYWYRQSLGQGLEFLIYFQGNSAPDKSGLPSDRFSAERTGGSVSTLTIQRTQQEDSAVYLCASSARLAGGIYFGPGTRLTVL.

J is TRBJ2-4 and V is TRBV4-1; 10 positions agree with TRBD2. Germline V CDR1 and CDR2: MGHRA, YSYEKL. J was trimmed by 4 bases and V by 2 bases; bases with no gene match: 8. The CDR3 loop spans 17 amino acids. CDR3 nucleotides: TGCGCCAGCAGCCAACCTGCTAGCGGGAGAGGAAAAAACATTCAGTACTTC. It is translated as CASSQPASGRGKNIQYF.

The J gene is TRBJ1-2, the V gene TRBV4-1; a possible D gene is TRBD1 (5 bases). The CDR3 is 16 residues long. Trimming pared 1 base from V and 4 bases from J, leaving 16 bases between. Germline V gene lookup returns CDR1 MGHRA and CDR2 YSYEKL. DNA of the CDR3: TGCGCCAGCAGCCAAGCGAGTGCAGGGTTAATCTATGGCTACACCTTC. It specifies CASSQASAGLIYGYTF.

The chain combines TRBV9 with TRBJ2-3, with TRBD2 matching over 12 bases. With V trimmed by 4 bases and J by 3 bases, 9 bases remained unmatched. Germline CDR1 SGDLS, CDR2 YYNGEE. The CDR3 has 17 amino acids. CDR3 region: CASSKQTSGRVTDTQYF. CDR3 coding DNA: TGTGCCAGCAGCAAACAGACTAGCGGGAGAGTGACAGATACGCAGTATTTT.

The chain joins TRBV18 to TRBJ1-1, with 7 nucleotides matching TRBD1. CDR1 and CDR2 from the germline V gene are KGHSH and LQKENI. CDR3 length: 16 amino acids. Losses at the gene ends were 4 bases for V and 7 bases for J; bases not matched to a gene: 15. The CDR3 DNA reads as TGTGCCAGCTCACGGCAGCGAGGGGGCGCATATCTTGAAGCTTTCTTT. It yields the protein CASSRQRGGAYLEAFF.

CDR3 loop: CASSFGTGGQPQHF. Written as DNA, the CDR3 is TGTGCCAGCAGTTTCGGGACCGGGGGTCAGCCCCAGCATTTT. The chain recombines TRBV27 with TRBJ1-5, with TRBD1 as a possible D gene (5 bases). Between the trimmed V and J ends, which lost 3 bases and 6 bases, there was a span of 12 bases. The CDR3 is 14 amino acids. The germline CDR1 and CDR2 sequences are MNHEY and SMNVEV (reference sequence).

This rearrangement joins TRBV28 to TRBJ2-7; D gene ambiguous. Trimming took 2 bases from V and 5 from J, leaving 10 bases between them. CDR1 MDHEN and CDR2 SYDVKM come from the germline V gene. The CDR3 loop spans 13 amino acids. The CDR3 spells CASSLRVFHEQYF. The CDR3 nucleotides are TGTGCCAGCAGTTTACGGGTTTTCCACGAGCAGTACTTC.

The CDR3 DNA is TGCGCCAGCAGGGCCACAGGGGGCTCTGGAAACACCATATATTTT. Amino acids: CASRATGGSGNTIYF. V usage is TRBV5-1 and J usage is TRBJ1-3, with 8 bases matching TRBD1. V was pared by 5 bases and J by 0 bases, with 4 bases of the junction left unmatched. The germline V gene encodes CDR1 SGHRS and CDR2 YFSETQ. The CDR3 has 15 amino acids.

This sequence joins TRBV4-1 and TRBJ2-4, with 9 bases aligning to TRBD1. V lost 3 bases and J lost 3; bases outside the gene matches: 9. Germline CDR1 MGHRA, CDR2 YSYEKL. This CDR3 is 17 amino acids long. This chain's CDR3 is CASSHVQGARSKNIQYF. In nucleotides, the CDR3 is TGCGCCAGCAGCCACGTACAGGGGGCGCGTAGCAAAAACATTCAGTACTTC.

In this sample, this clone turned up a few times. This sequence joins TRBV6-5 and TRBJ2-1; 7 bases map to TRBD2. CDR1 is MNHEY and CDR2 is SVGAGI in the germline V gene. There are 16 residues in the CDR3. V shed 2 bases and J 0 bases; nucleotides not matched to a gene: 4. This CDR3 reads CASSYGGRASYNEQFF. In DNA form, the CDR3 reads TGTGCCAGCAGTTACGGAGGGAGGGCCTCCTACAATGAGCAGTTCTTC.

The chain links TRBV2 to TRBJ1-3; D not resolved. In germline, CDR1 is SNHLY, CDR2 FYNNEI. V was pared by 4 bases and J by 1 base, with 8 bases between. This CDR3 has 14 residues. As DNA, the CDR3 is TGTGCCAGCAGTGGGTGGGAGTCTGGAAACACCATATATTTT. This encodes CASSGWESGNTIYF. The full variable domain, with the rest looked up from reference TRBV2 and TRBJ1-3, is EPEVTQTPSHQVTQMGQEVILRCVPISNHLYFYWYRQILGQKVEFLVSFYNNEISEKSEIFDDQFSVERPDGSNFTLKIRSTKLEDSAMYFCASSGWESGNTIYFGEGSWLTVV.

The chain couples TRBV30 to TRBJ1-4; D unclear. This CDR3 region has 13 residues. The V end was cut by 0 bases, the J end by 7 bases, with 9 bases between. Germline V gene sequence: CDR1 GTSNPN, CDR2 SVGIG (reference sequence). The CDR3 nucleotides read TGTGCCTGGAGTGTAGCGTCGAGTGAAAAACTGTTTTTT. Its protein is CAWSVASSEKLFF.

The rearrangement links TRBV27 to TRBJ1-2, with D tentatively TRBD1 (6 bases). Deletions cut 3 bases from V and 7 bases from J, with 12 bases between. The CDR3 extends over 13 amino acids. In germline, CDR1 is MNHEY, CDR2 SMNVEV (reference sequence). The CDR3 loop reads CASSFQGGSGYTF. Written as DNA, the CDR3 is TGTGCCAGCAGTTTTCAAGGGGGAAGTGGCTACACCTTC.

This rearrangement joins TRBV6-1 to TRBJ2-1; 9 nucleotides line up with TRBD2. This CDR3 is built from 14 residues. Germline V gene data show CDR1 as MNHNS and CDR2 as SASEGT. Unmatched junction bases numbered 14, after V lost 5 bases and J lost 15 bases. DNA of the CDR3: TGTGCCAGCAGTAAGACTAGCGGCACCTACATGGGGTTCTTC. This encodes CASSKTSGTYMGFF.

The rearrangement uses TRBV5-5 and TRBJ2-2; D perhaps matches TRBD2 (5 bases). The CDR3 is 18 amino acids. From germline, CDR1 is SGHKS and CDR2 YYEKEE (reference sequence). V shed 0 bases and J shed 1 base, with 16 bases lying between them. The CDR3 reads CASSLALLRGLNTGELFF. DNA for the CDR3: TGTGCCAGCAGCTTGGCCCTCCTCCGCGGGTTGAACACCGGGGAGCTGTTTTTT.

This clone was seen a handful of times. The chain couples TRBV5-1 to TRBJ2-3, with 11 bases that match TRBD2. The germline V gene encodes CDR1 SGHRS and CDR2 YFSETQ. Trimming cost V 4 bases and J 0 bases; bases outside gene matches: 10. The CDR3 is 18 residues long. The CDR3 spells CASSGGTSGDTSTDTQYF. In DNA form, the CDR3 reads TGCGCCAGCAGCGGGGGGACTAGCGGAGATACTAGCACAGATACGCAGTATTTT.

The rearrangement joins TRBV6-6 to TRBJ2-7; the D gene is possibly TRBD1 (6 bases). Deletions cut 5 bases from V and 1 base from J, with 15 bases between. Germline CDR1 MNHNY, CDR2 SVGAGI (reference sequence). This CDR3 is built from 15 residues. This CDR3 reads CASSPPTGPSYEQYF. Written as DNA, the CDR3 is TGTGCCAGCAGTCCTCCCACAGGGCCTTCCTACGAGCAGTACTTC.

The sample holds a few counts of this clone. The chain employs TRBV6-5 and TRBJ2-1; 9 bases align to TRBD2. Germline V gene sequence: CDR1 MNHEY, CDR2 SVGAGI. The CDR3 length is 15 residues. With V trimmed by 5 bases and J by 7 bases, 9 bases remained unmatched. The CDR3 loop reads CASSRTGTSPNEQFF. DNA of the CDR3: TGTGCCAGCAGTCGTACCGGGACTAGCCCTAATGAGCAGTTCTTC.

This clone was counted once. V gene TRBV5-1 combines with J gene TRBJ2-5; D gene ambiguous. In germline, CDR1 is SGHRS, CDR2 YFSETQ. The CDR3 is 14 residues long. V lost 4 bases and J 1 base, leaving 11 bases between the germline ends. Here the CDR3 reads CASSVDTTQETQYF. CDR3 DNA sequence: TGCGCCAGCAGCGTTGACACAACCCAAGAGACCCAGTACTTC.

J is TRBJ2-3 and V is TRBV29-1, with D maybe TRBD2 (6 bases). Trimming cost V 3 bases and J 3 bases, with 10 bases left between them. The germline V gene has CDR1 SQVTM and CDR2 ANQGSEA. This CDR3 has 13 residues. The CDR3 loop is CSVEVAATDTQYF. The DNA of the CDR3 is TGCAGCGTTGAGGTAGCGGCAACAGATACGCAGTATTTT.

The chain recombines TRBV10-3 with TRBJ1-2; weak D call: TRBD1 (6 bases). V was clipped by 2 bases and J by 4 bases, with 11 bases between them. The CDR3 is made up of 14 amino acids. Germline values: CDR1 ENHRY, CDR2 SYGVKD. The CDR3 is CAISERQGPYGYTF. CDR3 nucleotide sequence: TGTGCCATCAGTGAGAGGCAGGGGCCCTATGGCTACACCTTC.

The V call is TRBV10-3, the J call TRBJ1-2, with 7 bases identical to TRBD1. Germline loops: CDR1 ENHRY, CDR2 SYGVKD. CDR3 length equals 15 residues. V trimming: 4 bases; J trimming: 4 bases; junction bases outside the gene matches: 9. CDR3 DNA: TGTGCCATCAGTGTTTTATCCGGGACAGTCTATGGCTACACCTTC. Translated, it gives CAISVLSGTVYGYTF.

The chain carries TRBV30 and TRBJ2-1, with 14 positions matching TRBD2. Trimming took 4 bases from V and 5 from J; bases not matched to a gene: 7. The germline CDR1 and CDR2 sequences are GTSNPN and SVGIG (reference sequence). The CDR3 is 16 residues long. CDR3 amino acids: CAWKTSGRAWNNEQFF. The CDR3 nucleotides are TGTGCCTGGAAGACTAGCGGGAGGGCCTGGAACAATGAGCAGTTCTTC.

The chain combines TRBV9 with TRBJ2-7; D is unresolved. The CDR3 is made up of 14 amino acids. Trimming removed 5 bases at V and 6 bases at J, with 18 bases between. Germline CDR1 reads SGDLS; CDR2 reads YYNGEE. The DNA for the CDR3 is TGTGCCAGCAGTCTAGGTCCCTTAATACGCGAGCAGTACTTC. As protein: CASSLGPLIREQYF.

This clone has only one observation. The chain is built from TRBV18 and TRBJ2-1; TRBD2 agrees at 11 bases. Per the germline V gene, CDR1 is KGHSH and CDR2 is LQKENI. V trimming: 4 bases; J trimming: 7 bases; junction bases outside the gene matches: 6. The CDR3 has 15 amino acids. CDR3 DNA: TGTGCCAGCTCACTTCTAGCGGGAGGTGGGAATGAGCAGTTCTTC. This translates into CASSLLAGGGNEQFF.

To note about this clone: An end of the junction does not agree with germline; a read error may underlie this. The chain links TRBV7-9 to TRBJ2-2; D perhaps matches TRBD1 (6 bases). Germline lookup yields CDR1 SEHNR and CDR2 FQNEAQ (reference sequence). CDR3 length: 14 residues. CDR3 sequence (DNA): TGTTCCAGCAGCTACAGGGCGGACACCGGGGAGCTGTTTTTT. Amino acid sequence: CSSSYRADTGELFF.